The source of this TCR beta chain is a study of shared clonotypes between healthy human individuals. The CDR3 covers 13 residues. V lost 5 bases and J lost 3, with 10 bases in between. Germline-derived CDR1 and CDR2 are KGHSH and LQKENI. CD45RO negativity and positive selection for CCR7 defined naive CD8 cells, a population that excluded terminally differentiated effector memory CD45RA+ cells. Repertoires were generated with immunoSEQ multiplex PCR, while TCRdb's copy carries only in-frame clones and drops some. The sample carries over 800,000 clones, 80% to 95% recorded once. Sequenced sample: naive CD8+ T cells sorted from blood. The chain joins TRBV18 to TRBJ2-5, with D maybe TRBD2 (6 bases). This sequence was found in a man aged 25 to 40 in good health. CDR3: CASSSLAEETQYF. CDR3 in DNA: TGTGCCAGCTCATCATTAGCGGAAGAGACCCAGTACTTC.